The rows below give T cell receptor beta chains drawn from one sample of a study of technical replicates of blood from a few donors. The data were produced by immunoSEQ multiplex PCR, yet TCRdb's version contains in-frame clones alone and is incomplete. The top ten clones hold approximately 0.28% of a sample with 65,000 to 85,000 clones, around nine tenths of them seen once. Input material: T cells isolated from PBMCs. These receptors were obtained from a human donor in good health. Both conserved end residues are part of each CDR3. Fields, in order: clone size, D gene, V gene, J gene, CDR3 protein, CDR3 DNA. D genes are given only for firm matches. Size is omitted from some rows. Given values are once, few, many or a class for expanded clones.

.	TRBD2	TRBV11-2	TRBJ2-1	CASIPRGAGGSSYNEQFF	TGTGCCAGCATCCCTCGAGGAGCGGGAGGGTCATCCTACAATGAGCAGTTCTTC
.	.	TRBV5-6	TRBJ2-5	CASSPAGSPETQYF	TGTGCCAGCAGCCCGGCGGGTAGCCCCGAGACCCAGTACTTC
.	.	TRBV5-1	TRBJ1-3	CASSLRDSGNTIYF	TGCGCCAGCAGCTTGCGCGACTCTGGAAACACCATATATTTT
.	.	TRBV7-8	TRBJ2-7	CASSLDMELLFEQYF	TGTGCCAGCAGCTTGGACATGGAATTGCTTTTCGAGCAGTACTTC
once	.	TRBV6-5	TRBJ1-5	CASRPGHISNQPQHF	TGTGCCAGCAGACCCGGACACATTAGCAATCAGCCCCAGCATTTT
.	.	TRBV30	TRBJ2-1	CAWKKNAGAAGEQFF	TGTGCCTGGAAGAAGAACGCGGGCGCCGCGGGTGAGCAGTTCTTC
.	.	TRBV21-1	TRBJ1-1	CASGLPEAFF	TGTGCCAGCGGCCTTCCAGAAGCTTTCTTT
.	.	TRBV27	TRBJ1-5	CASSLGTYLGQPQHF	TGTGCCAGCAGTTTAGGGACTTACCTGGGTCAGCCCCAGCATTTT
.	TRBD1	TRBV4-1	TRBJ2-2	CASRRTGGTGELFF	TGCGCCAGCAGGCGGACAGGGGGGACCGGGGAGCTGTTTTTT
.	TRBD2	TRBV13	TRBJ2-1	CASSSDFNGGGYNEQFF	TGTGCCAGCAGCTCGGACTTTAACGGGGGGGGGTACAATGAGCAGTTCTTC
.	TRBD1	TRBV19	TRBJ2-1	CASSIGGQGVGNEQFF	TGTGCCAGTAGTATAGGGGGACAGGGAGTAGGCAATGAGCAGTTCTTC
.	TRBD1	TRBV11-2	TRBJ1-1	CASKRGPVVTEAFF	TGTGCCAGCAAGAGGGGGCCGGTGGTAACTGAAGCTTTCTTT
.	.	TRBV25-1	TRBJ2-7	CATKAGEQYF	TGTGCCACCAAGGCGGGAGAGCAGTACTTC
.	TRBD2	TRBV7-9	TRBJ2-7	CASTASGGLYEQYF	TGTGCCAGCACGGCTAGCGGGGGACTCTACGAGCAGTACTTC
.	.	TRBV18	TRBJ1-5	CASSPGQGYSNQPQHF	TGTGCCAGCTCACCGGGGCAGGGTTATAGCAATCAGCCCCAGCATTTT
.	.	TRBV28	TRBJ2-2	CASSLLGGTGELFF	TGTGCCAGCAGTTTATTAGGGGGCACCGGGGAGCTGTTTTTT
.	TRBD1	TRBV2	TRBJ1-1	CASNGQGGNTEAFF	TGTGCCAGCAACGGCCAGGGGGGAAACACTGAAGCTTTCTTT
.	.	TRBV13	TRBJ2-7	CASSRYTSYEQYF	TGTGCCAGCAGCCGGTATACCTCCTACGAGCAGTACTTC
.	.	TRBV5-1	TRBJ2-3	CASSLDSGTDTQYF	TGCGCCAGCAGCTTGGATAGCGGCACAGATACGCAGTATTTT
.	.	TRBV29-1	TRBJ1-1	CSVVNPGRAEAFF	TGCAGCGTCGTAAACCCAGGGAGGGCTGAAGCTTTCTTT
.	.	TRBV7-8	TRBJ2-4	CASSLFVVLSADKNIQYF	TGTGCCAGCAGCTTATTCGTAGTTCTGTCGGCGGACAAAAACATTCAGTACTTC
.	TRBD2	TRBV4-1	TRBJ2-7	CASSQGSSGRDLSYEQYF	TGCGCCAGCAGCCAAGGGTCTAGCGGGAGGGACCTTTCCTACGAGCAGTACTTC
.	.	TRBV6-5	TRBJ2-7	CASSFQGYEQYF	TGTGCCAGCAGTTTTCAGGGTTACGAGCAGTACTTC
.	.	TRBV6-5	TRBJ1-2	CASSYEVPAYGYTF	TGTGCCAGCAGTTACGAGGTTCCCGCGTATGGCTACACCTTC
.	.	TRBV28	TRBJ2-1	CASSQPGRNFYNEQFF	TGTGCCAGCAGTCAACCAGGGCGGAACTTCTACAATGAGCAGTTCTTC
.	.	TRBV10-3	TRBJ2-6	CAISDEGGISGANVLTF	TGTGCCATCAGTGACGAGGGTGGGATCTCTGGGGCCAACGTCCTGACTTTC
.	.	TRBV9	TRBJ2-1	CASSTLGLGYNEQFF	TGTGCCAGCAGCACCCTGGGACTTGGCTACAATGAGCAGTTCTTC
few	TRBD2	TRBV18	TRBJ2-1	CASSPRAAGGPYGNEQFF	TGTGCCAGCTCACCACGAGCAGCGGGAGGGCCCTACGGCAATGAGCAGTTCTTC
.	TRBD1	TRBV18	TRBJ2-1	CASSLKNPRGNEQFF	TGTGCCAGCTCACTTAAAAATCCCAGGGGGAATGAGCAGTTCTTC
.	TRBD1	TRBV28	TRBJ1-2	CASSPRGQGNYGYTF	TGTGCCAGCAGTCCGAGAGGACAGGGGAACTATGGCTACACCTTC
.	.	TRBV7-8	TRBJ1-1	CASRLGRNTEAFF	TGTGCCAGCAGGCTCGGGAGGAACACTGAAGCTTTCTTT
.	TRBD2	TRBV11-2	TRBJ2-1	CATLGRDYNEQFF	TGTGCCACCTTGGGGAGGGACTACAATGAGCAGTTCTTC
.	TRBD2	TRBV5-5	TRBJ2-7	CASSPGLDYEQYF	TGTGCCAGCAGCCCCGGACTAGACTACGAGCAGTACTTC
.	TRBD2	TRBV7-6	TRBJ2-1	CASSLGATNRVAGGYNEQFF	TGTGCCAGCAGCTTGGGTGCAACTAATAGGGTAGCGGGAGGGTACAATGAGCAGTTCTTC
.	TRBD2	TRBV7-9	TRBJ2-7	CASSPSGRGFYEQYF	TGTGCCAGCAGCCCTTCGGGGAGGGGTTTCTACGAGCAGTACTTC
.	.	TRBV5-1	TRBJ2-7	CASSLVGEQYF	TGCGCCAGCAGCTTAGTCGGGGAGCAGTACTTC
.	.	TRBV19	TRBJ1-5	CASRRRGQPQHF	TGTGCCAGTAGGAGGCGGGGTCAGCCCCAGCATTTT
.	.	TRBV29-1	TRBJ1-1	CSVEERENTEAFF	TGCAGCGTTGAGGAGAGGGAGAACACTGAAGCTTTCTTT
.	.	TRBV13	TRBJ2-3	CASKRGTSTDTQYF	TGTGCCAGTAAGCGAGGGACTAGCACAGATACGCAGTATTTT
.	.	TRBV6-1	TRBJ1-4	CASSEPQVGEKLFF	TGTGCCAGCAGTGAACCGCAGGTTGGTGAAAAACTGTTTTTT
.	.	TRBV30	TRBJ1-3	CAWSVQILSGNTIYF	TGTGCCTGGAGCGTACAGATTCTCTCTGGAAACACCATATATTTT
.	TRBD2	TRBV5-1	TRBJ2-1	CASRQNPTSIPNEQFF	TGCGCCAGCAGACAAAACCCGACTAGCATCCCGAATGAGCAGTTCTTC
.	.	TRBV7-2	TRBJ2-1	CASSSGEPLRSEQFF	TGTGCCAGCAGCTCAGGGGAGCCCCTGCGGAGTGAGCAGTTCTTC
.	.	TRBV27	TRBJ1-5	CASSPTPAGGLQPQHF	TGTGCCAGCAGTCCCACCCCCGCGGGGGGACTTCAGCCCCAGCATTTT
.	.	TRBV6-6	TRBJ1-1	CASGLDEAFF	TGTGCCAGTGGCCTAGACGAAGCTTTCTTT
.	TRBD2	TRBV6-1	TRBJ2-7	CASRTGTSREQYF	TGTGCCAGCAGGACGGGGACTAGCCGGGAGCAGTACTTC
.	.	TRBV5-1	TRBJ2-5	CASSLVRLGGPRAGSPETQYF	TGCGCCAGCAGCTTGGTCCGGTTAGGGGGACCGCGGGCAGGCTCGCCAGAGACCCAGTACTTC
once	TRBD1	TRBV4-1	TRBJ2-1	CASSQAPTGAYNEQFF	TGCGCCAGCAGCCAAGCCCCGACAGGGGCCTACAATGAGCAGTTCTTC